This passage covers 20 T cell receptor beta chains from one sample sequenced in a study of cytomegalovirus exposure and HLA in healthy donors. Both 60 Vbeta primers and 13 Jbeta primers went into the PCR. The assay was immunoSEQ multiplex PCR, and TCRdb's table has in-frame clones only and misses some. The sample contains under 200,000 clones, approximately 80% of which appear only once. The sequencing sample was made of PBMCs. The receptors derive from a young man in good health and CMV-seronegative.

The CDR3 sequence is CASSLSNGEKLFF. CDR3 in DNA: TGTGCCAGCAGTCTCTCGAACGGGGAAAAACTGTTTTTT. This rearrangement joins TRBV7-8 to TRBJ1-4; D is undetermined. CDR1 and CDR2 from the germline V gene are SGHVS and FQNEAQ. Trimming took off 6 bases at V and 8 bases at J, with 13 bases between the two ends. This CDR3 comprises 13 residues.

This chain links TRBV28 with TRBJ2-7; D unclear. V was clipped by 6 bases and J by 7 bases, with 10 bases between them. CDR1 and CDR2 (germline): MDHEN, SYDVKM. CDR3 length equals 11 residues. For the CDR3, the DNA is TGTGCCAGCAGCAAACTCGGGGAGCAGTACTTC. It specifies CASSKLGEQYF. Complete variable domain (other parts from reference TRBV28 and TRBJ2-7): DVKVTQSSRYLVKRTGEKVFLECVQDMDHENMFWYRQDPGLGLRLIYFSYDVKMKEKGDIPEGYSVSREKKERFSLILESASTNQTSMYLCASSKLGEQYFGPGTRLTVT.

The rearrangement joins TRBV19 to TRBJ1-3; the D is unclear. Germline V lookup: CDR1 LNHDA, CDR2 SQIVND (reference sequence). V was pared by 5 bases and J by 4 bases, with 12 bases between. The CDR3 covers 14 residues. CDR3: CASSPRSPGNTIYF. The CDR3 DNA sequence: TGTGCCAGTAGTCCTCGGAGTCCCGGAAACACCATATATTTT.

The CDR3 sequence: CASSVYQGAQGYTF. The CDR3 DNA reads TGTGCCAGCAGCGTATACCAGGGGGCGCAGGGCTACACCTTC. The rearrangement joins TRBV9 to TRBJ1-2; 8 bases are shared with TRBD1. V gave up 1 base and J gave up 8 bases; unmatched junction bases: 7. CDR3 length: 14 residues. Per germline, CDR1 SGDLS and CDR2 YYNGEE. The variable domain in full, with the rest retrieved from reference TRBV9 and TRBJ1-2, is DSGVTQTPKHLITATGQRVTLRCSPRSGDLSVYWYQQSLDQGLQFLIQYYNGEERAKGNILERFSAQQFPDLHSELNLSSLELGDSALYFCASSVYQGAQGYTFGSGTRLTVV.

The genes are TRBV9 and TRBJ1-6; the D is unclear. Germline V lookup: CDR1 SGDLS, CDR2 YYNGEE. The CDR3 spans 18 residues. Trimming left V 0 bases short and J 0 bases short, with 13 bases between. CDR3 sequence (DNA): TGTGCCAGCAGCGTAGCGTCGGGTTCTAGCTCCTATAATTCACCCCTCCACTTT. The encoded protein is CASSVASGSSSYNSPLHF. The full variable domain, completed using reference TRBV9 and TRBJ1-6, is DSGVTQTPKHLITATGQRVTLRCSPRSGDLSVYWYQQSLDQGLQFLIQYYNGEERAKGNILERFSAQQFPDLHSELNLSSLELGDSALYFCASSVASGSSSYNSPLHFGNGTRLTVT.

The chain carries TRBV2 and TRBJ1-1; D is undetermined. Per the germline V gene, CDR1 is SNHLY and CDR2 is FYNNEI. The V end was cut by 2 bases, the J end by 5 bases, with 12 bases between. CDR3 length equals 14 residues. CDR3 sequence (DNA): TGTGCCAGCAGTGAACCCCTGAGGGAAACTGAAGCTTTCTTT. The encoded protein is CASSEPLRETEAFF.

This chain connects TRBV4-3 to TRBJ2-7; 8 positions match TRBD1. The CDR3 totals 21 residues. V was pared by 0 bases and J by 0 bases, with 19 bases of the junction left unmatched. Germline assignment: CDR1 LGHNA and CDR2 YSLEER. CDR3 sequence: CASSQETRQGTIGESSYEQYF. CDR3 in DNA: TGCGCCAGCAGCCAAGAGACCCGACAGGGGACCATTGGAGAGAGCTCCTACGAGCAGTACTTC.

The gene calls are TRBV18 and TRBJ2-1, with 7 bases fitting TRBD1. Germline trimming cut 4 bases from V and 7 bases from J; bases unmatched to any gene: 1. Germline V gene sequence: CDR1 KGHSH, CDR2 LQKENI. This CDR3 comprises 12 residues. CDR3 amino acids: CASSQTGNEQFF. CDR3 nucleotide sequence: TGTGCCAGCTCACAGACAGGGAATGAGCAGTTCTTC.

The chain is built from TRBV30 and TRBJ1-6; D not resolved. Trimming took off 1 base at V and 7 bases at J, with 14 bases between the two ends. The CDR3 is 15 amino acids. From germline, CDR1 is GTSNPN and CDR2 SVGIG (reference sequence). CDR3 in amino acids: CAWSDSYSSNSPLHF. The CDR3 nucleotides read TGTGCCTGGAGTGATTCGTACAGCTCAAATTCACCCCTCCACTTT. The full variable domain, in which reference TRBV30 and TRBJ1-6 provide the parts outside the CDR3, is SQTIHQWPATLVQPVGSPLSLECTVEGTSNPNLYWYRQAAGRGLQLLFYSVGIGQISSEVPQNLSASRPQDRQFILSSKKLLLSDSGFYLCAWSDSYSSNSPLHFGNGTRLTVT.

V and J are TRBV6-1 and TRBJ1-5; no clear D. The CDR3 totals 13 residues. Trimming took 6 bases from V and 5 from J, leaving 11 bases between them. Per the germline V gene, CDR1 is MNHNS and CDR2 is SASEGT. CDR3 protein: CASSGTTDQPQHF. The CDR3 DNA reads TGTGCCAGCAGCGGAACCACAGATCAGCCCCAGCATTTT.

The CDR3 spells CASSLSSGLTGGAPYEQYF. In DNA, the CDR3 is TGTGCCAGCAGTTTATCCTCGGGACTAACGGGAGGGGCTCCCTACGAGCAGTACTTC. The chain recombines TRBV27 with TRBJ2-7; 8 bases are a match to TRBD2. The CDR3 spans 19 residues. V lost 0 bases to trimming and J lost 2 bases; unmatched junction nucleotides: 15. CDR1 MNHEY and CDR2 SMNVEV come from the germline V gene (reference sequence).

The CDR3 DNA reads TGCGCCAGCAGCTACGAGGACATAACCTACGAGCAGTACTTC. This sequence encodes CASSYEDITYEQYF. The V and J genes are TRBV5-1 and TRBJ2-7, with D possibly being TRBD1 (5 bases). The V and J ends lost 3 bases and 2 bases respectively, with 12 bases between them. Germline V CDR1 and CDR2: SGHRS, YFSETQ. CDR3 length equals 14 residues. Based on the CDR3 plus reference TRBV5-1 and TRBJ2-7, the full variable domain is KAGVTQTPRYLIKTRGQQVTLSCSPISGHRSVSWYQQTPGQGLQFLFEYFSETQRNKGNFPGRFSGRQFSNSRSEMNVSTLELGDSALYLCASSYEDITYEQYFGPGTRLTVT.

The J gene is TRBJ2-1, the V gene TRBV5-1; weak D call: TRBD2 (7 bases). Germline CDR1 and CDR2: SGHRS and YFSETQ. There are 17 residues in the CDR3. V dropped 2 bases and J dropped 3 bases, with 18 bases sitting between them. The CDR3 DNA reads TGCGCCAGCAGCTTCAATGAGGGGGGGCGAGTCTACAATGAGCAGTTCTTC. Translated: CASSFNEGGRVYNEQFF. Full variable domain (rest looked up from reference TRBV5-1 and TRBJ2-1): KAGVTQTPRYLIKTRGQQVTLSCSPISGHRSVSWYQQTPGQGLQFLFEYFSETQRNKGNFPGRFSGRQFSNSRSEMNVSTLELGDSALYLCASSFNEGGRVYNEQFFGPGTRLTVL.

The V gene is TRBV5-1, the J gene TRBJ2-1, with 10 positions matching TRBD1. V was clipped by 0 bases and J by 2 bases; unmatched bases: 2. From germline, CDR1 is SGHRS and CDR2 YFSETQ. CDR3 length equals 16 residues. CDR3 DNA sequence: TGCGCCAGCAGCTTGGGACAGGGGGCGGCCTACAATGAGCAGTTCTTC. Its translation: CASSLGQGAAYNEQFF.

The chain has TRBV4-3 and TRBJ1-3; D ambiguous. Trimming cost V 1 base and J 1 base, with 23 bases left between them. Germline-derived CDR1 and CDR2 are LGHNA and YSLEER. This CDR3 region has 20 residues. The CDR3 sequence is CASSQGGWYIPPQSGNTIYF. CDR3 in DNA: TGCGCCAGCAGCCAAGGCGGGTGGTATATCCCTCCCCAGTCTGGAAACACCATATATTTT.

The J gene is TRBJ1-1, the V gene TRBV29-1; 8 bases line up with TRBD1. Germline assignment: CDR1 SQVTM and CDR2 ANQGSEA. The V segment lost 5 bases and the J segment 5 bases; nucleotides outside the gene matches: 7. The CDR3 covers 13 residues. The CDR3 DNA reads as TGCAGCGTTAGCAGGGGGCTGTTGACTGAAGCTTTCTTT. Protein product: CSVSRGLLTEAFF.

This sequence joins TRBV7-8 and TRBJ2-2; D call uncertain. Germline-derived CDR1 and CDR2 are SGHVS and FQNEAQ. Deletions cut 1 base from V and 1 base from J, with 7 bases between. The CDR3 runs to 15 residues. CDR3 bases: TGTGCCAGCAGCTTAGTACTCGGGAACACCGGGGAGCTGTTTTTT. The encoded protein is CASSLVLGNTGELFF.

J is TRBJ1-1 and V is TRBV5-6; 8 bases match TRBD1. This CDR3 comprises 16 residues. CDR1 SGHDT and CDR2 YYEEEE come from the germline V gene. The junction had 7 bases not matched to a gene; V was cut back by 2 bases and J by 1 base. The CDR3 spells CASSLISGTGNTEAFF. CDR3 bases: TGTGCCAGCAGCTTAATCTCCGGGACAGGGAACACTGAAGCTTTCTTT.

The rearrangement uses TRBV7-6 and TRBJ2-1; perhaps TRBD2 as D (6 bases). CDR1 and CDR2 from the germline V gene are SGHVS and FNYEAQ. The ends were cut back, 1 base at V and 2 bases at J, with 9 bases in the middle. The CDR3 consists of 15 residues. CDR3 sequence: CASSLEGGPYNEQFF. CDR3 sequence (DNA): TGTGCCAGCAGCTTAGAGGGAGGTCCCTACAATGAGCAGTTCTTC.

The chain is built from TRBV10-3 and TRBJ1-1; D gene unclear. The CDR3 sequence is 14 residues long. The ends were cut back, 0 bases at V and 6 bases at J, with 11 bases in the middle. Germline CDR1 reads ENHRY; CDR2 reads SYGVKD. CDR3 nucleotide sequence: TGTGCCATCAGTGAGTCGTCCCGAGCCGCTGAAGCTTTCTTT. Residues: CAISESSRAAEAFF.